This TCR beta chain was observed in a study of cytomegalovirus exposure and HLA in healthy donors. Across the study: An earlier analysis identified 120 million or so unique TCR beta sequences in some 180 million T cells. Across under 450 genotyped donors, over 70% landed in the Caucasian-associated ancestry cluster.

CDR3 length: 14 amino acids. 60 Vbeta and 13 Jbeta primers were used in PCR. Assay: immunoSEQ multiplex PCR; the TCRdb copy retains only in-frame clones and omits some. This table holds 200,000 or so clones, over 75% found once. J is TRBJ1-4 and V is TRBV12-2; the table's D call, TRBD1, was not checked against the DNA. TRBV12-2 is a listed pseudogene. The source is a girl under three years old in good health and CMV-seronegative. Material for sequencing was PBMCs. CDR3 protein: CASREQGANEKLFF. The CDR3 DNA reads TGTGCAAGTCGCGAACAGGGGGCTAATGAAAAACTGTTTTTT.